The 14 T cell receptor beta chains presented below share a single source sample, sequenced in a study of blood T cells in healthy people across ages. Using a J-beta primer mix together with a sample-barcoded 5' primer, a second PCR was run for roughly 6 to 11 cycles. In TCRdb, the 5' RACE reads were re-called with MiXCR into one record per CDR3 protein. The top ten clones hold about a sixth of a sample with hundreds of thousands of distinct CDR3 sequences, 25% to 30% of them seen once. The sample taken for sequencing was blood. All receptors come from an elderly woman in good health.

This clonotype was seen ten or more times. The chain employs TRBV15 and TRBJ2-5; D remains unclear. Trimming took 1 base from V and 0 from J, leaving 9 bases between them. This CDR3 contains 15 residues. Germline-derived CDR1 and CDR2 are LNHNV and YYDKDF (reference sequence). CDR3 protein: CATSRVSRYQETQYF. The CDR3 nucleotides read TGTGCCACCAGCAGAGTCTCAAGGTACCAAGAGACCCAGTACTTC.

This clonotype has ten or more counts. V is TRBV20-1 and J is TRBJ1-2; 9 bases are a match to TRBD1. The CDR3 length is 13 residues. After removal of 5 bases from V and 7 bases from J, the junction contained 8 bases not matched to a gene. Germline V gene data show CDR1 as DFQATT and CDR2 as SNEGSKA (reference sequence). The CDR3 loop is CSAWTGQGSGYTF. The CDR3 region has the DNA TGCAGTGCTTGGACGGGACAGGGATCTGGCTACACCTTC.

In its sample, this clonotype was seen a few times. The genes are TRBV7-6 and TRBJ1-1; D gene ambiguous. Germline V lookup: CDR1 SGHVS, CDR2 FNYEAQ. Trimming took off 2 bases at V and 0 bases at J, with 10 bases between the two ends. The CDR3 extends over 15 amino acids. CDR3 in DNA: TGTGCCAGCAGCTTATGGGAAACCATGAACACTGAAGCTTTCTTT. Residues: CASSLWETMNTEAFF.

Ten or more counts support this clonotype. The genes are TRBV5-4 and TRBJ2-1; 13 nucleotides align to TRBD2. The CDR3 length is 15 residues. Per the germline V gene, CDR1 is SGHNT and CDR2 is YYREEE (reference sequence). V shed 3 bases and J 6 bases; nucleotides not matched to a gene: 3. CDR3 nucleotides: TGTGCCAGCAGCTCCGGGACTAGCGGGACCAATGAGCAGTTCTTC. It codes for CASSSGTSGTNEQFF.

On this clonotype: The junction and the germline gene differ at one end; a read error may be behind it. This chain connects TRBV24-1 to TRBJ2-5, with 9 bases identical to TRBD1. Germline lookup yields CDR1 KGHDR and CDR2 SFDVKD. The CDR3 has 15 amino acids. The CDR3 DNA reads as TGTGCCACCAGTGATGCTGGGACAGGGCAAGGGACCCAGTACTTC. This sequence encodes CATSDAGTGQGTQYF.

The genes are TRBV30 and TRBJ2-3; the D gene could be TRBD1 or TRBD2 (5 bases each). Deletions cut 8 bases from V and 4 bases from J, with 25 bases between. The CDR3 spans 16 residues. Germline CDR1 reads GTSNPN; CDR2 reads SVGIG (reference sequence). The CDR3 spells CARGPPWFRRADTQYF. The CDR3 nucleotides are TGTGCCCGGGGCCCCCCATGGTTCAGGCGGGCAGATACGCAGTATTTT. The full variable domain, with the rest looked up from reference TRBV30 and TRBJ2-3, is SQTIHQWPATLVQPVGSPLSLECTVEGTSNPNLYWYRQAAGRGLQLLFYSVGIGQISSEVPQNLSASRPQDRQFILSSKKLLLSDSGFYLCARGPPWFRRADTQYFGPGTRLTVL.

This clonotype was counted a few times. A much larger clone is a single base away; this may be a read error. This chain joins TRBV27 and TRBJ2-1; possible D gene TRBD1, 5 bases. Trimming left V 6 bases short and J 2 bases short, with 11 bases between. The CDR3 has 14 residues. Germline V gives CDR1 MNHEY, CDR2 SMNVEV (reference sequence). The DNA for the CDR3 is TGTGCCAGCAGGGTCAGGGTACCCTACAATGAGCAGTTCTTC. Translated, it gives CASRVRVPYNEQFF.

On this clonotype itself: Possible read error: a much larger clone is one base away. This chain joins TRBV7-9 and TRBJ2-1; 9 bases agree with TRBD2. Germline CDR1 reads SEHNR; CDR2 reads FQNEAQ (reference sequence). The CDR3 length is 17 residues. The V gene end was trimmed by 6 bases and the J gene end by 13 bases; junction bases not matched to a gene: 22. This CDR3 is CASRSRAGRLAEETQFF. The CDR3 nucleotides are TGTGCCAGCAGGTCAAGAGCAGGTCGACTAGCGGAAGAGACCCAGTTCTTC.

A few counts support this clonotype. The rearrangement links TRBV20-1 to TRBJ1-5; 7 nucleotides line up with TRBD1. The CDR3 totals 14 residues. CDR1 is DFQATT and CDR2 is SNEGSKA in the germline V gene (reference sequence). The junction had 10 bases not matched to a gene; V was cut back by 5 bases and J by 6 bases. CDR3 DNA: TGCAGTGCTTCGAGACAGGGCTTTGGTCAGCCCCAGCATTTT. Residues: CSASRQGFGQPQHF.

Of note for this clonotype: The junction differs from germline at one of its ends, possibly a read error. The CDR3 sequence: CASSATGHLNTDAFF. Here the CDR3 DNA reads TGTGCCAGCAGCGCAACGGGACACCTGAACACTGATGCTTTCTTT. The chain is built from TRBV25-1 and TRBJ1-1; a weak D match, TRBD1 (6 bases). CDR1 and CDR2 from the germline V gene are MGHDK and SYGVNS. There are 15 residues in the CDR3. The whole variable domain, filled in from reference TRBV25-1 and TRBJ1-1, reads EADIYQTPRYLVIGTGKKITLECSQTMGHDKMYWYQQDPGMELHLIHYSYGVNSTEKGDLSSESTVSRIRTEHFPLTLESARPSHTSQYLCASSATGHLNTDAFFGQGTRLTVV.

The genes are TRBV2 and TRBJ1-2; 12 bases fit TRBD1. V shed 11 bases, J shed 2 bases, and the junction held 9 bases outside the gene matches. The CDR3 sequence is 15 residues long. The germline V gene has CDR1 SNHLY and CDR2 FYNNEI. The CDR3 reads CAQGQGASPNYGYTF. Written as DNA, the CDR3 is TGTGCCCAGGGACAGGGGGCGTCCCCAAACTATGGCTACACCTTC.

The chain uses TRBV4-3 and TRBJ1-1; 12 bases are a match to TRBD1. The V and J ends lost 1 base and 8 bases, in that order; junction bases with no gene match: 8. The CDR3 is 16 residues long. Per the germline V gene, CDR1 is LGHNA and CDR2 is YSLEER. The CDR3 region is CASSQARGTGGYEAFF. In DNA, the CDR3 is TGCGCCAGCAGCCAAGCTCGAGGGACAGGGGGCTACGAAGCTTTCTTT.

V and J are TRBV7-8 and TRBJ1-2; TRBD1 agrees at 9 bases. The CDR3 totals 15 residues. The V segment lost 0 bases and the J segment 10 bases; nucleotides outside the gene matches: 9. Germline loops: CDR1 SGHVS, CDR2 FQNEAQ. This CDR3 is CASSLARQGENDYTF. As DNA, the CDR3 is TGTGCCAGCAGCTTAGCCCGACAGGGGGAGAATGACTACACCTTC.

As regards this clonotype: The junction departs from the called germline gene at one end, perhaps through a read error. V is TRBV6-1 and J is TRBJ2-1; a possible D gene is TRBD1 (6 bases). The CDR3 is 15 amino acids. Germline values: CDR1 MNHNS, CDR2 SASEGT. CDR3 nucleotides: TGTGCCAGCTCACAATCCCTGGGGGCCTACAATGAGCAGTTGTTC. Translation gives CASSQSLGAYNEQLF.